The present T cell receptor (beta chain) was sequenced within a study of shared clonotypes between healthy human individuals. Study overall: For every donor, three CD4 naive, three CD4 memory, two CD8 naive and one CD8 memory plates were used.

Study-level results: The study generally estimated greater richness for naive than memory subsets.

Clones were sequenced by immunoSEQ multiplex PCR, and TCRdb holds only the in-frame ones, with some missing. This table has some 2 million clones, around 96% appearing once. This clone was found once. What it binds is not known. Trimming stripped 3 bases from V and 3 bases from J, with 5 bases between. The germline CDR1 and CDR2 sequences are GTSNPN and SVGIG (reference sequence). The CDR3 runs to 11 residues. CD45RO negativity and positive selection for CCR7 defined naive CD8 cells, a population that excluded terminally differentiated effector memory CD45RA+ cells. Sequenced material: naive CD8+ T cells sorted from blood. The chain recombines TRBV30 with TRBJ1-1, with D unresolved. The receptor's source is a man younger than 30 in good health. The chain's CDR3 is CAWRHDTEAFF. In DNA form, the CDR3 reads TGTGCCTGGAGACACGACACTGAAGCTTTCTTT.